This is a list of T cell receptor beta chains from one sample in a study of CD8 T cells in ankylosing spondylitis. MiXCR was run by TCRdb on the 5' RACE reads, yielding one entry per CDR3 protein. The repertoire holds more than 150,000 distinct CDR3 sequences, with around 10% as singletons. Sequenced material: blood, either unsorted or a sorted T cell fraction (not recorded which). Receptors were obtained from a male donor with ankylosing spondylitis or in good health (not recorded which). Both conserved end residues are part of each CDR3. The D gene is left open where the match is weak. Where a row states a size, it is once, few, many or the class of an expanded clone; other rows omit it.

j_gene: TRBJ2-7
v_gene: TRBV3-1
d_gene: .
abundance: many
CDR3aa: CASSQGMVYEQYF
CDR3nt: TGTGCCAGCAGCCAAGGAATGGTCTACGAGCAGTACTTC

j_gene: TRBJ2-1
v_gene: TRBV7-9
d_gene: TRBD2
abundance: .
CDR3aa: CASSPLGTRNNEQFF
CDR3nt: TGTGCTAGCAGTCCTTTAGGGACTAGGAACAATGAGCAGTTCTTC

j_gene: TRBJ2-4
v_gene: TRBV10-2
d_gene: TRBD2
abundance: many
CDR3aa: CASSESGSFNIQYF
CDR3nt: TGCGCCAGCAGTGAAAGCGGGAGTTTTAACATTCAGTACTTC

j_gene: TRBJ1-2
v_gene: TRBV12-3/TRBV12-4
d_gene: .
abundance: .
CDR3aa: CATTSGGGYTF
CDR3nt: TGTGCCACCACATCCGGGGGTGGCTACACCTTC

j_gene: TRBJ1-2
v_gene: TRBV28
d_gene: TRBD1
abundance: many
CDR3aa: CASSPTGQRARWYGYTF
CDR3nt: TGTGCCAGCAGTCCGACAGGGCAGCGAGCCCGATGGTATGGCTACACCTTC

j_gene: TRBJ1-1
v_gene: TRBV6-4
d_gene: .
abundance: few
CDR3aa: CASSGDRWDTEAFF
CDR3nt: TGTGCCAGCAGTGGGGACCGGTGGGACACTGAAGCTTTCTTT

j_gene: TRBJ2-3
v_gene: TRBV7-2
d_gene: TRBD1
abundance: few
CDR3aa: CATSERGPEGNTQYF
CDR3nt: TGTGCCACCTCCGAGAGGGGGCCTGAGGGCAATACGCAGTATTTT

j_gene: TRBJ2-2
v_gene: TRBV14
d_gene: .
abundance: many
CDR3aa: CASSPRGLLNTGELFF
CDR3nt: TGTGCCAGCAGCCCCAGAGGGCTTTTGAACACCGGGGAGCTGTTTTTT

j_gene: TRBJ2-1
v_gene: TRBV5-4
d_gene: TRBD2
abundance: .
CDR3aa: CASSLIVSTTSGNNEQFF
CDR3nt: TGTGCCAGCAGCTTGATTGTCTCCACTACTAGCGGGAACAATGAGCAGTTCTTC

j_gene: TRBJ2-3
v_gene: TRBV7-8
d_gene: TRBD2
abundance: few
CDR3aa: CASSLGLGSTDTQYF
CDR3nt: TGTGCCAGCAGCCTCGGACTAGGGAGCACAGATACGCAGTATTTT

j_gene: TRBJ2-7
v_gene: TRBV14
d_gene: .
abundance: .
CDR3aa: CASSPSRGLNEQYF
CDR3nt: TGTGCCAGCAGCCCCTCGCGGGGCTTGAACGAGCAGTACTTC

j_gene: TRBJ1-2
v_gene: TRBV6-5
d_gene: TRBD1
abundance: many
CDR3aa: CASSFSGGGAEGYTF
CDR3nt: TGTGCCAGCAGTTTCTCCGGAGGGGGCGCGGAGGGCTACACCTTC

j_gene: TRBJ1-2
v_gene: TRBV29-1
d_gene: .
abundance: many
CDR3aa: CSVGSGTTGYTF
CDR3nt: TGCAGCGTTGGTTCCGGGACTACTGGCTACACCTTC

j_gene: TRBJ2-7
v_gene: TRBV7-8
d_gene: TRBD2
abundance: many
CDR3aa: CASSLAASGSFEQYF
CDR3nt: TGTGCCAGCAGCTTAGCGGCTAGCGGGAGCTTCGAGCAGTACTTC

j_gene: TRBJ2-1
v_gene: TRBV6-1
d_gene: .
abundance: .
CDR3aa: CASSPGIALYNEQFF
CDR3nt: TGTGCCAGCAGCCCCGGGATAGCTCTCTACAATGAGCAGTTCTTC

j_gene: TRBJ2-5
v_gene: TRBV5-1
d_gene: TRBD2
abundance: many
CDR3aa: CASNLGRTSDERRTQETQYF
CDR3nt: TGCGCCAGCAACCTCGGTCGGACTAGCGACGAAAGGAGGACCCAAGAGACCCAGTACTTC

j_gene: TRBJ2-3
v_gene: TRBV20-1
d_gene: TRBD1
abundance: few
CDR3aa: CSALPFDRVESRSQYF
CDR3nt: TGCAGTGCGCTGCCCTTTGACAGGGTAGAAAGCAGGTCGCAGTATTTT

j_gene: TRBJ2-7
v_gene: TRBV6-1
d_gene: TRBD1
abundance: .
CDR3aa: CATDRGTYEQYF
CDR3nt: TGTGCCACGGACAGGGGAACTTACGAGCAGTACTTC

j_gene: TRBJ1-1
v_gene: TRBV7-2
d_gene: .
abundance: few
CDR3aa: CASSLAPGDTEAFF
CDR3nt: TGTGCCAGCAGCTTAGCCCCGGGGGACACTGAAGCTTTCTTT

j_gene: TRBJ2-3
v_gene: TRBV29-1
d_gene: TRBD1
abundance: many
CDR3aa: CSVLDRLRRDTQYF
CDR3nt: TGCAGCGTTTTGGACAGGTTGAGGAGGGATACGCAGTATTTT

j_gene: TRBJ2-1
v_gene: TRBV5-6
d_gene: TRBD1
abundance: few
CDR3aa: CASSWTGSNEQFF
CDR3nt: TGTGCCAGCAGCTGGACAGGGTCGAATGAGCAGTTCTTC

j_gene: TRBJ2-6
v_gene: TRBV7-6
d_gene: .
abundance: many
CDR3aa: CASSTGLGANVLTF
CDR3nt: TGTGCCAGCAGCACAGGTTTAGGGGCCAACGTCCTGACTTTC

j_gene: TRBJ2-3
v_gene: TRBV20-1
d_gene: .
abundance: many
CDR3aa: CSARDDVRGDTQYF
CDR3nt: TGCAGTGCTAGAGACGACGTTAGAGGAGATACGCAGTATTTT

j_gene: TRBJ2-1
v_gene: TRBV3-1
d_gene: .
abundance: many
CDR3aa: CASSQEGRPFSYNEQFF
CDR3nt: TGTGCCAGCAGCCAAGAAGGGCGTCCTTTCTCCTACAATGAGCAGTTCTTC

j_gene: TRBJ2-2
v_gene: TRBV19
d_gene: TRBD1
abundance: many
CDR3aa: CASSIGSGGRTGELFF
CDR3nt: TGTGCCAGTAGTATAGGTTCAGGGGGACGAACCGGGGAGCTGTTTTTT

j_gene: TRBJ1-2
v_gene: TRBV15
d_gene: TRBD1
abundance: many
CDR3aa: CATSRDSVLLTGDYGYTF
CDR3nt: TGTGCCACCAGCAGAGATTCGGTTCTCTTGACAGGGGATTATGGCTACACCTTC

j_gene: TRBJ1-2
v_gene: TRBV5-1
d_gene: .
abundance: many
CDR3aa: CASSAPGDYGYTF
CDR3nt: TGCGCCAGCAGTGCACCAGGGGACTATGGCTACACCTTC

j_gene: TRBJ2-1
v_gene: TRBV4-1
d_gene: .
abundance: many
CDR3aa: CASSQDQLQDYNEQFF
CDR3nt: TGCGCCAGCAGCCAAGATCAGTTACAGGACTACAATGAGCAGTTCTTC